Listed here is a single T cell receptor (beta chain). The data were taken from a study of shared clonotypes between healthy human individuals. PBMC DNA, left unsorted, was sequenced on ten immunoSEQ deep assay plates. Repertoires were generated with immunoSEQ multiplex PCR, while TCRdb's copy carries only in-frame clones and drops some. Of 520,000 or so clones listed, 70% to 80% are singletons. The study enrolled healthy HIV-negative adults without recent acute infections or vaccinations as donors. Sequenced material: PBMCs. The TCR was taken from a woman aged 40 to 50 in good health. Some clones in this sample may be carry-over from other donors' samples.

In DNA form, the CDR3 reads TGCGCCAGCAGCTTGGAGAGCCGGGCGGCAGATACGCAGTATTTT. Its translation is CASSLESRAADTQYF. The chain is built from TRBV5-1 and TRBJ2-3, with no clear D. The CDR3 length is 15 residues. Germline assignment: CDR1 SGHRS and CDR2 YFSETQ. Trimming pared 0 bases from V and 4 bases from J, leaving 12 bases between.